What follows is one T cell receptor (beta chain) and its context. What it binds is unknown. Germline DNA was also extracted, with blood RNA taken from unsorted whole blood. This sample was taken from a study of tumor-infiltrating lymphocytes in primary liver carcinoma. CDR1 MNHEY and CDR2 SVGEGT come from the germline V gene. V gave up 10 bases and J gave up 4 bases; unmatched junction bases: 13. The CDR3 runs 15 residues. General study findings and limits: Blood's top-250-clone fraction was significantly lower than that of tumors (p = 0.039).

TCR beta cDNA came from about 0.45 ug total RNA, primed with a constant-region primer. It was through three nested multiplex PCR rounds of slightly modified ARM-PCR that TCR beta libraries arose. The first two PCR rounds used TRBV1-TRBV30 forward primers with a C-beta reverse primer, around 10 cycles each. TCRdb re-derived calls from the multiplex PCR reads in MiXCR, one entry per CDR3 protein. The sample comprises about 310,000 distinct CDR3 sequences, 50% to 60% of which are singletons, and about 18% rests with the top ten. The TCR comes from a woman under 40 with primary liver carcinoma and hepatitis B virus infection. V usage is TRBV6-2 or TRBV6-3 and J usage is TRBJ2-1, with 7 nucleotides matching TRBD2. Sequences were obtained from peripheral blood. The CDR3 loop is CAINNRTREYNEQFF. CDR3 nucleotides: TGTGCCATCAACAACAGGACTAGAGAATACAATGAGCAGTTCTTC.